This T cell receptor beta chain was sequenced during a study of blood T cells in healthy people across ages. PBMCs were isolated at a quantity of at least 7 million per sample. The CDR3 spans 10 residues. The study's findings and limits: PBMC samples, being unsorted, prevented any conclusive comparison of naive and antigen-experienced cells. TCR beta diversity per million T cells fell roughly linearly with age. Greater diversity and more naive CD4+ cells were seen in long-lived donors than in aged donors.

Comment on this clonotype: Its antigen is undetermined.

A second PCR of about 6 to 12 cycles used a sample-barcoded 5' primer and a J-beta primer mix. One entry per CDR3 protein, called by TCRdb with MiXCR from the 5' RACE reads. Of 1.5 million to 2 million distinct CDR3 sequences listed, roughly 27% are singletons. The rearrangement uses TRBV21-1 and TRBJ1-1. TRBV21-1 is a listed pseudogene. This TCR came from a woman aged 25-40 years in good health. Sample: blood. This CDR3 reads CAVLNTEAFF. The CDR3 nucleotides are TGTGCCGTTTTGAACACTGAAGCTTTCTTT.